The 9 T cell receptor beta chains below all came from one sample that was sequenced in a study of blood T cell repertoires in COVID-19. Clones were sequenced by immunoSEQ multiplex PCR, and TCRdb holds only the in-frame ones, with some missing. This sample has approximately 89,000 clones, with roughly four fifths found just once. Sequenced: peripheral blood. The receptors were gathered from a human donor in a cohort sampled during active COVID-19.

CDR3 in DNA: TGCAGCGTTGATTCGGCGGGGAAAGAGACCCAGTACTTC. Residues: CSVDSAGKETQYF. The V gene is TRBV29-1, the J gene TRBJ2-5, with D maybe TRBD2 (6 bases). V lost 3 bases to trimming and J lost 3 bases, with 11 bases between them. In germline, CDR1 is SQVTM, CDR2 ANQGSEA. The CDR3 is 13 residues long.

This chain connects TRBV6-5 to TRBJ1-3; possible D gene TRBD1, 6 bases. CDR3 length: 14 residues. V shed 9 bases and J shed 5 bases, with 17 bases lying between them. Looked up from germline, CDR1 is MNHEY and CDR2 is SVGAGI. For the CDR3, the DNA is TGTGCCAGTCAGCAGGGCAGGGGAAGAAACACCATATATTTT. This sequence encodes CASQQGRGRNTIYF.

J is TRBJ1-4 and V is TRBV5-6; 9 bases fit TRBD1. The CDR3 runs to 15 residues. Germline lookup yields CDR1 SGHDT and CDR2 YYEEEE. V lost 3 bases and J lost 7; bases outside the gene matches: 7. In DNA, the CDR3 is TGTGCCAGCAGCTCCCGGACAGGGGATGGTGAAAAACTGTTTTTT. Residues: CASSSRTGDGEKLFF.

The chain links TRBV4-1 to TRBJ2-3; 7 nucleotides align to TRBD2. The CDR3 consists of 14 residues. After removal of 2 bases from V and 2 bases from J, the junction contained 1 base not matched to a gene. CDR1 is MGHRA, CDR2 YSYEKL, per germline. CDR3 loop: CASSQRGVTDTQYF. The CDR3 DNA sequence: TGCGCCAGCAGCCAACGGGGGGTCACAGATACGCAGTATTTT.

The J gene is TRBJ1-1, the V gene TRBV7-9, with D possibly TRBD1 on 6 matching bases. The CDR3 is made up of 13 amino acids. In germline, CDR1 is SEHNR, CDR2 FQNEAQ (reference sequence). The V and J ends lost 5 bases and 2 bases respectively, with 9 bases between them. The CDR3 coding sequence is TGTGCCAGCAGCCAAGGGGGAAACACTGAAGCTTTCTTT. Encoded protein: CASSQGGNTEAFF.

This sequence joins TRBV7-2 and TRBJ1-1; D perhaps matches TRBD1 (5 bases). The V end lost 6 bases, the J end lost 2 bases, and 10 bases lay between the germline ends. The CDR3 is made up of 13 amino acids. Germline CDR1 reads SGHTA; CDR2 reads FQGNSA. This CDR3 is CASRRDSNTEAFF. CDR3 DNA sequence: TGTGCCAGCAGAAGAGACAGTAACACTGAAGCTTTCTTT.

This sequence joins TRBV10-3 and TRBJ1-4; weak D call: TRBD1 (5 bases). CDR3 length: 14 residues. With 11 bases removed from V and 4 bases from J, the gap between germline ends came to 17 bases. Germline CDR1 reads ENHRY; CDR2 reads SYGVKD. CDR3 protein: CASRDGGFNEKLFF. The DNA of the CDR3 is TGTGCCTCCCGGGACGGGGGGTTTAATGAAAAACTGTTTTTT.

The rearrangement links TRBV6-6 to TRBJ1-1; the match to TRBD1 covers 8 bases. This CDR3 spans 15 amino acids. The trim removed 5 bases at V and 1 base at J, leaving 6 bases unmatched. Germline values: CDR1 MNHNY, CDR2 SVGAGI (reference sequence). The chain's CDR3 is CASSPTGQGNTEAFF. The CDR3 nucleotides read TGTGCCAGCAGTCCCACCGGACAGGGGAACACTGAAGCTTTCTTT.

This rearrangement joins TRBV5-4 to TRBJ1-2, with 8 bases fitting TRBD1. Germline V gene sequence: CDR1 SGHNT, CDR2 YYREEE (reference sequence). This CDR3 is 14 amino acids long. Unmatched junction bases numbered 9, after V lost 4 bases and J lost 7 bases. The CDR3 DNA sequence: TGTGCCAGCAGCACAGACAGGGGCAATGGTGGCTACACCTTC. Amino acid sequence: CASSTDRGNGGYTF.